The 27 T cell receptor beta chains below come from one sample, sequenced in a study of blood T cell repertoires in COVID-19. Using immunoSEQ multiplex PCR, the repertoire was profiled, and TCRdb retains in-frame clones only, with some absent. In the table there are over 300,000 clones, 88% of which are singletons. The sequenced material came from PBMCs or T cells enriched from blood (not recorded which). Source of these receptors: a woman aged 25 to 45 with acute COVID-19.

The CDR3 bases are TGCGCCAGCAGTGAGTTCTTCCCACCGGAGGGCTACACCTTC. As protein: CASSEFFPPEGYTF. V usage is TRBV10-2 and J usage is TRBJ1-2; the D is unclear. The V end lost 1 base, the J end lost 8 bases, and 14 bases lay between the germline ends. This CDR3 region has 14 residues. CDR1 and CDR2 from the germline V gene are WSHSY and SAAADI.

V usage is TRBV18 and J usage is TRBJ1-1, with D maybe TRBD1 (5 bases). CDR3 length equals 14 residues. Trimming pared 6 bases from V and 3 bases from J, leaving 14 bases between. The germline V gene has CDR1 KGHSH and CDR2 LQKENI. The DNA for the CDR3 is TGTGCCAGCTCCCCCAACCAGGGATACACTGAAGCTTTCTTT. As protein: CASSPNQGYTEAFF.

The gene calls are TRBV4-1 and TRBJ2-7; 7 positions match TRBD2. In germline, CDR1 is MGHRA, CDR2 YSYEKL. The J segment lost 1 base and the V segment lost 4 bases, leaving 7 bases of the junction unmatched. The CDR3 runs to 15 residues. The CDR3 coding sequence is TGCGCCAGCAGCCCGGGGGGTGGACGATCCTACGAGCAGTACTTC. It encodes CASSPGGGRSYEQYF.

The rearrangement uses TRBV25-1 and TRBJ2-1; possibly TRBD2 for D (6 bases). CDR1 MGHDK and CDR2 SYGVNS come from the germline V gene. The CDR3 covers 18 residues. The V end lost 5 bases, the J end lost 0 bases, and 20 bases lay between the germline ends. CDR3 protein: CASSSFSGGRSSYNEQFF. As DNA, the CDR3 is TGTGCCAGCAGTTCATTTTCTGGTGGGAGGAGCTCCTACAATGAGCAGTTCTTC.

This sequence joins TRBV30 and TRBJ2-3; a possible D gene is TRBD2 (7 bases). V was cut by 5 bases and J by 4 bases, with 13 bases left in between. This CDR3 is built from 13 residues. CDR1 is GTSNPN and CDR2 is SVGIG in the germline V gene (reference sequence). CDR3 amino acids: CAWVGGPPDTQYF. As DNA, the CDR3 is TGTGCCTGGGTGGGGGGGCCCCCAGATACGCAGTATTTT. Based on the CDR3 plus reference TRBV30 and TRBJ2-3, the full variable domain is SQTIHQWPATLVQPVGSPLSLECTVEGTSNPNLYWYRQAAGRGLQLLFYSVGIGQISSEVPQNLSASRPQDRQFILSSKKLLLSDSGFYLCAWVGGPPDTQYFGPGTRLTVL.

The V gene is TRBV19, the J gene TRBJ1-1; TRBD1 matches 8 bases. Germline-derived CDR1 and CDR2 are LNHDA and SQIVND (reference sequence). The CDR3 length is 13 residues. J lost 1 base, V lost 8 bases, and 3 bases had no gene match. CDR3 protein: CASGGQANTEAFF. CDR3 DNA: TGTGCCAGTGGGGGACAGGCGAACACTGAAGCTTTCTTT.

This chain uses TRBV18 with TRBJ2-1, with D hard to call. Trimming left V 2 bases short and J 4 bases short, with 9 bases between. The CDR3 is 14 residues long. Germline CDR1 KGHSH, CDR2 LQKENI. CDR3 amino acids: CASSPFNSYNEQFF. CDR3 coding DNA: TGTGCCAGCTCACCATTTAACAGTTACAATGAGCAGTTCTTC.

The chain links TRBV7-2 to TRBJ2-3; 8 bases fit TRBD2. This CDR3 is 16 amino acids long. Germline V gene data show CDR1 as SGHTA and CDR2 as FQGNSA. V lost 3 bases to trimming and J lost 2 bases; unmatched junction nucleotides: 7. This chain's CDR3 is CASSLYAGGNTDTQYF. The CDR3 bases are TGTGCCAGCAGCTTGTACGCGGGGGGCAACACAGATACGCAGTATTTT.

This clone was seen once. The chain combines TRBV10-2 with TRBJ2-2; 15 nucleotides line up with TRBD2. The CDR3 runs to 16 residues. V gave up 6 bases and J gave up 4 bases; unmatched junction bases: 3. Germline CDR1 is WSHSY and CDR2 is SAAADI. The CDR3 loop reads CASRGLAGGGTGELFF. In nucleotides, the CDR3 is TGCGCCAGCAGGGGACTAGCGGGGGGTGGCACCGGGGAGCTGTTTTTT.

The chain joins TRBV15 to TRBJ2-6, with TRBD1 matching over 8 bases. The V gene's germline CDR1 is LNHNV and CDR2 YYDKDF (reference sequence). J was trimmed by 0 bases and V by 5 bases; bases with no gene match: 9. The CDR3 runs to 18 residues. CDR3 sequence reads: CATSPWTGTSSGANVLTF. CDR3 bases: TGTGCCACCAGCCCATGGACAGGGACCTCCTCTGGGGCCAACGTCCTGACTTTC.

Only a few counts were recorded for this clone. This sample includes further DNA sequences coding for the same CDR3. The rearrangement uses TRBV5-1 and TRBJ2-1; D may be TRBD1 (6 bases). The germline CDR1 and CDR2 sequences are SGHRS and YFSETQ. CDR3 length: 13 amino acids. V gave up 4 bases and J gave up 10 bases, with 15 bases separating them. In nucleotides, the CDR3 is TGCGCCAGCAGCCTACAGGGAGCGGACGAGCAGTTCTTC. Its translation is CASSLQGADEQFF.

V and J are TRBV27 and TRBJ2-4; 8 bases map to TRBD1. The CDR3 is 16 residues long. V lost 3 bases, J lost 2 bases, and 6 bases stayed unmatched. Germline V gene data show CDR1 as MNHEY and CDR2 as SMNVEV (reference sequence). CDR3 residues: CASSLYRGMPKNIQYF. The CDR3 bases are TGTGCCAGCAGTTTGTACAGGGGGATGCCCAAAAACATTCAGTACTTC.

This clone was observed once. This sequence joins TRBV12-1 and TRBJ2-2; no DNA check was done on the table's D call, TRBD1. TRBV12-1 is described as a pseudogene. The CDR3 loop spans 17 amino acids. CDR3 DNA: TGTGCCAGCAGCTTTTGGTGGGGCAACTCGAACACCGGGGAGCTGTTTTTT. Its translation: CASSFWWGNSNTGELFF.

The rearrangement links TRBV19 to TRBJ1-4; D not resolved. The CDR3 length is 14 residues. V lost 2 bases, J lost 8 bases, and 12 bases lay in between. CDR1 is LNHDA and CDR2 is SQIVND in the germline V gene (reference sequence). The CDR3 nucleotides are TGTGCCAGTAGTATAAACAGCCCGTACGAAAAACTGTTTTTT. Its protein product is CASSINSPYEKLFF.

This chain's CDR3 is CASKDTNYGYTF. CDR3 sequence (DNA): TGTGCCAGTAAGGACACTAACTATGGCTACACCTTC. The V gene is TRBV19, the J gene TRBJ1-2; D is perhaps TRBD1 (5 bases). Germline assignment: CDR1 LNHDA and CDR2 SQIVND (reference sequence). The CDR3 spans 12 residues. V gave up 7 bases and J gave up 0 bases, with 6 bases separating them.

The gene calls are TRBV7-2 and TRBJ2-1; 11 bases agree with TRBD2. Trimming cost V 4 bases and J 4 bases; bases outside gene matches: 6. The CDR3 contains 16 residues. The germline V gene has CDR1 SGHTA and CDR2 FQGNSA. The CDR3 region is CASSSSLAGGYNEQFF. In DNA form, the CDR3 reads TGTGCCAGCAGCTCATCCCTAGCGGGGGGATACAATGAGCAGTTCTTC.

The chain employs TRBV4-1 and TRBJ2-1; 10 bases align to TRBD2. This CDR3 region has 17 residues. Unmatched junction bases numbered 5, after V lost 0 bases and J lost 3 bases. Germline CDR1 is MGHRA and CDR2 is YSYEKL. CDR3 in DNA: TGCGCCAGCAGCCAAGACCAGCGGGGGGGGGACTACAATGAGCAGTTCTTC. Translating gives CASSQDQRGGDYNEQFF.

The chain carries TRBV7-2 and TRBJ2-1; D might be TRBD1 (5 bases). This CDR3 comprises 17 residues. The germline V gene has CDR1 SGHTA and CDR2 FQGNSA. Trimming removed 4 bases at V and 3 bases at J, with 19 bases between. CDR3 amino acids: CASSSTWGGLSYNEQFF. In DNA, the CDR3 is TGTGCCAGCAGCTCTACCTGGGGCGGTTTAAGCTACAATGAGCAGTTCTTC. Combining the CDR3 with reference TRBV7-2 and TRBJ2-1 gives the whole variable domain GAGVSQSPSNKVTEKGKDVELRCDPISGHTALYWYRQSLGQGLEFLIYFQGNSAPDKSGLPSDRFSAERTGGSVSTLTIQRTQQEDSAVYLCASSSTWGGLSYNEQFFGPGTRLTVL.

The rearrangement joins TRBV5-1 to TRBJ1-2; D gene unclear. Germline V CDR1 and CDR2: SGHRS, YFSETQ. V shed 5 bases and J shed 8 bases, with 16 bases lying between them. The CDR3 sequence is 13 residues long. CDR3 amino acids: CASRTPGLWGYTF. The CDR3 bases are TGCGCCAGCAGAACCCCCGGACTGTGGGGCTACACCTTC.

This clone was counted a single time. The CDR3: CASKFRGTSGNTIYF. DNA for the CDR3: TGTGCCAGCAAGTTCCGTGGCACCTCTGGAAACACCATATATTTT. The chain uses TRBV6-5 and TRBJ1-3; D remains ambiguous. The CDR3 sequence is 15 residues long. The ends were cut back, 7 bases at V and 0 bases at J, with 13 bases in the middle. The germline V gene encodes CDR1 MNHEY and CDR2 SVGAGI.

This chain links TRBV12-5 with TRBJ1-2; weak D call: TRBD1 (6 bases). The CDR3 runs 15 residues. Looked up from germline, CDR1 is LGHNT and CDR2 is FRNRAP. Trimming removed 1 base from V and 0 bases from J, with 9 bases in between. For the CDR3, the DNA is TGTGCTAGTGGTTTGGGCCGGGACACTAACTATGGCTACACCTTC. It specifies CASGLGRDTNYGYTF.

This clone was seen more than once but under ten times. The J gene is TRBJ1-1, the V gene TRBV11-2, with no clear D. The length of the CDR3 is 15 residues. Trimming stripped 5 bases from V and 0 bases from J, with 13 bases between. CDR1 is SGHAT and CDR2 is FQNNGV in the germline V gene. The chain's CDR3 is CASSPTGVLNTEAFF. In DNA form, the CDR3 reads TGTGCCAGCAGCCCTACCGGGGTTCTGAACACTGAAGCTTTCTTT.

CDR3 residues: CASSVRWQDGYTF. The CDR3 bases are TGTGCCAGCAGCGTACGGTGGCAGGATGGCTACACCTTC. V gene TRBV11-2 combines with J gene TRBJ1-2; D gene ambiguous. The CDR3 is 13 amino acids. V was cut by 5 bases and J by 6 bases, with 13 bases left in between. Germline loops: CDR1 SGHAT, CDR2 FQNNGV.

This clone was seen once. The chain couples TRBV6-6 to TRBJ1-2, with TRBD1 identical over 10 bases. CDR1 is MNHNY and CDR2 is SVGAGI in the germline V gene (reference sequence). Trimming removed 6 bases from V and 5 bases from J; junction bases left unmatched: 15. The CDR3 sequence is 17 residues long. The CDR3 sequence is CASSRNLRDRGQYGYTF. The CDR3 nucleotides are TGTGCCAGCAGCCGAAACCTCCGGGACAGGGGTCAGTATGGCTACACCTTC.

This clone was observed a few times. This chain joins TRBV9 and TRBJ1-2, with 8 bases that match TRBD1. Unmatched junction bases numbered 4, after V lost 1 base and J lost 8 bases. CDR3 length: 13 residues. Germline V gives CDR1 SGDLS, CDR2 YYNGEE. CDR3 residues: CASSVQGASGYTF. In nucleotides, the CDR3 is TGTGCCAGCAGCGTACAGGGGGCGAGCGGCTACACCTTC.

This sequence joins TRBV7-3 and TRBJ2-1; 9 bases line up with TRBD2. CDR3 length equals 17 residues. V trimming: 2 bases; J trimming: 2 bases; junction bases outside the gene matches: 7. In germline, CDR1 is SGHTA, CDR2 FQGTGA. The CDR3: CASSLSGGGAPYNEQFF. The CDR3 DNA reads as TGTGCCAGCAGCTTATCTGGCGGGGGGGCCCCCTACAATGAGCAGTTCTTC. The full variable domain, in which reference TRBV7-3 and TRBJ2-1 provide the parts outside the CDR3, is GAGVSQTPSNKVTEKGKYVELRCDPISGHTALYWYRQSLGQGPEFLIYFQGTGAADDSGLPNDRFFAVRPEGSVSTLKIQRTERGDSAVYLCASSLSGGGAPYNEQFFGPGTRLTVL.

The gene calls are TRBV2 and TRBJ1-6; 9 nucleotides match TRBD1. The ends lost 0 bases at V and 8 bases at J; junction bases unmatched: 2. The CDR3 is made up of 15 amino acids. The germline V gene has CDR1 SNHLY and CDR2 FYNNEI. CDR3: CASSEATGGYSPLHF. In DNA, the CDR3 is TGTGCCAGCAGTGAAGCGACAGGGGGGTATTCACCCCTCCACTTT.